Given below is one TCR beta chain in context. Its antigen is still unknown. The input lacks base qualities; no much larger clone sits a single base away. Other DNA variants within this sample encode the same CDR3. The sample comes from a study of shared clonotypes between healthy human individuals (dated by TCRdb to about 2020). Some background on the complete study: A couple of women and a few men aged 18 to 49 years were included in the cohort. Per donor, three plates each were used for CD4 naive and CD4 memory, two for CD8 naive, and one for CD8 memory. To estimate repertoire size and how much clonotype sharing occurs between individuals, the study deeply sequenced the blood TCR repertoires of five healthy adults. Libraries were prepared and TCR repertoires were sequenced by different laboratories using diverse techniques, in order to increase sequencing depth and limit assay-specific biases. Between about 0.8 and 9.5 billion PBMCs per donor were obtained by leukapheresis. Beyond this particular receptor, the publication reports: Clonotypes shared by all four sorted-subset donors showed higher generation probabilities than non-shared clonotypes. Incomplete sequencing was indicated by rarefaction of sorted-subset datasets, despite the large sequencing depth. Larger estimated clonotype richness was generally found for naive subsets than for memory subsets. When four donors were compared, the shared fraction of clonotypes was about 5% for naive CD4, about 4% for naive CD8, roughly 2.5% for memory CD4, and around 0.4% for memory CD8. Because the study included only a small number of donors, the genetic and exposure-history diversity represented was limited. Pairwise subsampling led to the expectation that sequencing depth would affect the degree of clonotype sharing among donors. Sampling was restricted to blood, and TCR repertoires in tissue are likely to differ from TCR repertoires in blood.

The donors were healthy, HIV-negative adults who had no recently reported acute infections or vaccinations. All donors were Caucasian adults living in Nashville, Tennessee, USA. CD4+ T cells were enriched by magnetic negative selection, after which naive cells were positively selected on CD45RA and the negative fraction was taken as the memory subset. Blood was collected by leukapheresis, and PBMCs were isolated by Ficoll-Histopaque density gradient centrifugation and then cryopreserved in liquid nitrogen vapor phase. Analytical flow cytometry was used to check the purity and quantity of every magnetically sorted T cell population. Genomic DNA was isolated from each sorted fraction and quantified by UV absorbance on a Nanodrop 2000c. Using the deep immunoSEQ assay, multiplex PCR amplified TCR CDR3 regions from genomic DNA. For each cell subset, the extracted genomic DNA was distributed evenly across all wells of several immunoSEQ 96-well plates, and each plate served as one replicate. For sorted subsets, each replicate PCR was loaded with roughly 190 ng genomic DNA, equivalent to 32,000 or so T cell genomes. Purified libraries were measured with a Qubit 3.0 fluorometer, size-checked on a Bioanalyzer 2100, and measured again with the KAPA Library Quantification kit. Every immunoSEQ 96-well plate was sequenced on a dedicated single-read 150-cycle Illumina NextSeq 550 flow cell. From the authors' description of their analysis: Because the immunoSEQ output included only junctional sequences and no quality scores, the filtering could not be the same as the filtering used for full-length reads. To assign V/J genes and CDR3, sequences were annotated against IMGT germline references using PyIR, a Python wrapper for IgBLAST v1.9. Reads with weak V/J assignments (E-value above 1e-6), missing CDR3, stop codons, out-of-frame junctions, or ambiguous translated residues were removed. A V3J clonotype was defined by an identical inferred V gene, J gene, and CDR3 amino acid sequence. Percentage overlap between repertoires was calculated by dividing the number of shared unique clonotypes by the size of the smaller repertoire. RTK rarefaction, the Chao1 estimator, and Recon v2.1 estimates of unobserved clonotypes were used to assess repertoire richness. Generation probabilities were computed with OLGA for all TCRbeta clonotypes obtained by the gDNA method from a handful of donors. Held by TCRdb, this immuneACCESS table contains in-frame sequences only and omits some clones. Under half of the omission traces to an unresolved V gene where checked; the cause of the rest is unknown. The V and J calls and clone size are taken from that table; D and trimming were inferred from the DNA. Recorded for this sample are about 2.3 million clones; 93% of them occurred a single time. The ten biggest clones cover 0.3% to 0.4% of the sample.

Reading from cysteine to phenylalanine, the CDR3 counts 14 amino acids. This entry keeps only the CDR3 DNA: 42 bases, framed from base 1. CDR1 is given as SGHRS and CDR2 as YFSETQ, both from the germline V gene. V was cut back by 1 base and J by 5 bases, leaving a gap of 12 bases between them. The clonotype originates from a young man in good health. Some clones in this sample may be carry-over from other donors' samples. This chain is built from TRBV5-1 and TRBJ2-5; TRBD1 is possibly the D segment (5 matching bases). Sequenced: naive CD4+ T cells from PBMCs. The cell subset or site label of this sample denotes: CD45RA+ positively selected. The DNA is TGCGCCAGCAGCTTGATGTCGACAGAGGAGACCCAGTACTTC. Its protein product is CASSLMSTEETQYF.